This is a list of T cell receptor beta chains from one sample in a study of blood T cell repertoires in COVID-19. Libraries were prepared by immunoSEQ multiplex PCR; TCRdb keeps only in-frame clonotypes and omits some of them. The sample consists of 370,000 or so clones, 81% of them appearing once. The sample consisted of peripheral blood. The receptors come from a human donor with acute or convalescent COVID-19. The donor label of this sample is uncertain. Each CDR3 is given with its conserved first and last residue. D genes are given only for firm matches. Some rows have no size entry. The others give once, few or many, or a class for an expanded clone.

D gene	clone size	V gene	J gene	CDR3 DNA	CDR3 protein
TRBD1	NA	TRBV6-5	TRBJ1-3	TGTGCCAGCAACCCCAGGGGGACTGGAAACACCATATATTTT	CASNPRGTGNTIYF
NA	NA	TRBV11-2	TRBJ2-1	TGTGCCAGCAGCTTAGTTTCGGGAGATTCCTACAATGAGCAGTTCTTC	CASSLVSGDSYNEQFF
NA	NA	TRBV28	TRBJ1-5	TGTGCCACCACGCTTGGGGCTGGTCTGCCCCAGCATTTT	CATTLGAGLPQHF
NA	NA	TRBV28	TRBJ1-5	TGTGCCAGCAGGGCTAACAGGGATAGCAATCAGCCCCAGCATTTT	CASRANRDSNQPQHF
NA	few	TRBV6-1	TRBJ1-4	TGTGCCAGCAGTGAAGCGGCCCGGGGGGTCACTGAAAAACTGTTTTTT	CASSEAARGVTEKLFF
TRBD1	once	TRBV4-1	TRBJ1-2	TGCGCCAGCAGCCCAGGACAGGGGGTTGGAGGCTACACCTTC	CASSPGQGVGGYTF
NA	NA	TRBV2	TRBJ1-3	TGTGCCAGCAGTGAACGGCGAGCGAACTCTGGAAACACCATATATTTT	CASSERRANSGNTIYF
TRBD1	NA	TRBV18	TRBJ1-3	TGTGCCAGCTCACCACGTGGGACAGCGACTGGAAACACCATATATTTT	CASSPRGTATGNTIYF
TRBD1	NA	TRBV5-1	TRBJ2-7	TGCGCCAGCAGCTTAACCGGGACAGGGCTCGAGCAGTACTTC	CASSLTGTGLEQYF
NA	few	TRBV19	TRBJ1-5	TGTGCCAGTAGTATTGTAACAGGCGGACATAGCAATCAGCCCCAGCATTTT	CASSIVTGGHSNQPQHF
NA	NA	TRBV7-2	TRBJ1-3	TGTGCCAGCAGCCGCGGACTGCAGGGGTTGAGGGGAAACACCATATATTTT	CASSRGLQGLRGNTIYF
TRBD1	few	TRBV27	TRBJ2-5	TGTGCCAGCAGCGGAAAGGACAGGGGGTTTCAGACCCAGTACTTC	CASSGKDRGFQTQYF
NA	NA	TRBV10-3	TRBJ1-2	TGTGCCATCAGTGACGGTACAGCTTATGGCTACACCTTC	CAISDGTAYGYTF
NA	few	TRBV10-2	TRBJ1-1	TGCGCCAGCAGTGAGACCCAGGGTACCTCGGCTGAAGCTTTCTTT	CASSETQGTSAEAFF
TRBD2	NA	TRBV30	TRBJ2-1	TGTGCCTGGAGTCTGAAAGGACTAGCGGGAGGAAGGTCCTACAATGAGCAGTTCTTC	CAWSLKGLAGGRSYNEQFF
TRBD1	NA	TRBV7-9	TRBJ1-1	TGTGCCAGCAGCCCAACGACAGGGGTCAACACTGAAGCTTTCTTT	CASSPTTGVNTEAFF
NA	NA	TRBV7-8	TRBJ1-1	TGTGCCAGCAGCTCACCCAGGGGTCTGATCACTGAAGCTTTCTTT	CASSSPRGLITEAFF
TRBD2	NA	TRBV30	TRBJ2-5	TGTGCCATCATCGAAGGTCTGGTAGCGGGGGGGCCAGAGACCCAGTACTTC	CAIIEGLVAGGPETQYF
TRBD1	NA	TRBV6-5	TRBJ2-1	TGTGCCAGCTCCCGTGACAGGGGGCCGAGCAATGAGCAGTTCTTC	CASSRDRGPSNEQFF
NA	NA	TRBV2	TRBJ2-3	TGTGCCAGCATAGGAGGGGGGGCGACAGATACGCAGTATTTT	CASIGGGATDTQYF
TRBD2	NA	TRBV5-4	TRBJ2-3	TGTGCCAGCAGCTCCTATGGGGACTACCGTTTCCATACGCAGTATTTT	CASSSYGDYRFHTQYF
NA	few	TRBV6-5	TRBJ2-2	TGTGCCAGCAGCCTCAGGAACAAGAACACCGGGGAGCTGTTTTTT	CASSLRNKNTGELFF
TRBD2	NA	TRBV25-1	TRBJ2-7	TGTGCCAGCAGTGGCGGACTAGCGGTTTCCTCCTACGAGCAGTACTTC	CASSGGLAVSSYEQYF
TRBD1	NA	TRBV4-2	TRBJ1-5	TGTGCCAGCAGCCCACGAGGTTCAGGGGGCGGCCCTTCCAATCAGCCCCAGCATTTT	CASSPRGSGGGPSNQPQHF
NA	few	TRBV6-5	TRBJ1-6	TGTGCCAGCAGTACTGTACAGGGAGCACCCCTCCACTTT	CASSTVQGAPLHF
NA	NA	TRBV2	TRBJ1-3	TGTGCCAGCAGTGAACAGGCTATCTCTGGAAACACCATATATTTT	CASSEQAISGNTIYF
NA	NA	TRBV7-9	TRBJ1-1	TGTGCCAGCAGACGGAATGGGAGAGACACTGAAGCTTTCTTT	CASRRNGRDTEAFF
TRBD1	NA	TRBV2	TRBJ1-3	TGTGCCAGCAAGAGGACAGGGCCTGGAAACACCATATATTTT	CASKRTGPGNTIYF
NA	NA	TRBV2	TRBJ1-2	TGTGCCAGCAGTGATTGGGGAGCTGGCTACACCTTC	CASSDWGAGYTF
TRBD1	NA	TRBV5-5	TRBJ2-5	TGTGCCAGCAGCTGGTTCGGGACAGGGGGCGAAGAGACCCAGTACTTC	CASSWFGTGGEETQYF
NA	NA	TRBV7-9	TRBJ1-4	TGTGCCAGCAGCTTAATACGGACAGTCCCGGCAACTAATGAAAAACTGTTTTTT	CASSLIRTVPATNEKLFF
NA	NA	TRBV15	TRBJ2-2	TGTGCCACCAGCAGTAGGGGGTTCGGGGAGCTGTTTTTT	CATSSRGFGELFF
NA	NA	TRBV28	TRBJ1-3	TGTGCCAGCAGTTTCCGGCGGCGGGTGAACACCATATATTTT	CASSFRRRVNTIYF
NA	NA	TRBV5-1	TRBJ1-2	TGCGCCAGCAGCTTGGACAGGGTCTATGGCTACACCTTC	CASSLDRVYGYTF
NA	NA	TRBV19	TRBJ2-3	TGTGCCAGTAAGGGGTCCCATACAGACAGCACAGATACGCAGTATTTT	CASKGSHTDSTDTQYF
NA	NA	TRBV5-5	TRBJ1-1	TGTGCCAGCAGCTTAGCAGGGCAGGACACTGAAGCTTTCTTT	CASSLAGQDTEAFF
NA	NA	TRBV29-1	TRBJ2-5	TGCAGCGTTGAGCAGGGAAGGGGAGAGACCCAGTACTTC	CSVEQGRGETQYF
NA	NA	TRBV21-1	TRBJ2-1	TGTGCCAGCAGCAGCGGACCAAGACTAAACAATGAGCAGTTCTTC	CASSSGPRLNNEQFF
NA	NA	TRBV6-5	TRBJ1-1	TGTGCCAGCAGCCACCTGGGAGGTGCTGAAGCTTTCTTT	CASSHLGGAEAFF
TRBD2	NA	TRBV9	TRBJ2-7	TGTGCCAGCAGCCCCCCGGGAGGGAGCAGGTCAGTCGGAGGCGAGCAGTACTTC	CASSPPGGSRSVGGEQYF
NA	NA	TRBV10-3	TRBJ2-7	TGTGCCATCAGCGACCCTCGGAGCCTCTCCGAGCAGTACTTC	CAISDPRSLSEQYF
NA	NA	TRBV19	TRBJ2-2	TGTGCCAGTAGTCCTAACGGGGAGCTGTTTTTT	CASSPNGELFF
TRBD1	few	TRBV5-1	TRBJ1-4	TGCGCCAGCAGCCCGGCCATCACAGGGGCGACTAATGAAAAACTGTTTTTT	CASSPAITGATNEKLFF
NA	NA	TRBV7-2	TRBJ2-5	TGTGCCAGCTGCCAGGGGCTAAGGGAGACCCAGTACTTC	CASCQGLRETQYF
TRBD2	NA	TRBV15	TRBJ2-4	TGTGCCACCAGCAAAACGATAGGAGCGGGAGGGGAAAACATTCAGTACTTC	CATSKTIGAGGENIQYF
NA	once	TRBV6-5	TRBJ2-3	TGTGCCAGCAGTTACTCCGGGATTACAGATACGCAGTATTTT	CASSYSGITDTQYF